The entry below gives a single T cell receptor beta chain sequence along with its context. The source of the sample is a study of blood T cell repertoires in COVID-19. Losses at the gene ends were 4 bases for V and 5 bases for J; bases not matched to a gene: 8. The germline gives CDR1 MDHEN, CDR2 SYDVKM. The CDR3 is 15 amino acids. Produced via immunoSEQ multiplex PCR; TCRdb's table is partial and in-frame only. The sample holds under 250,000 clones, approximately 86% seen once. Sequenced input: peripheral blood. This clonotype originated in a man older than 75 with acute or convalescent COVID-19. The chain uses TRBV28 and TRBJ1-1, with 9 nucleotides matching TRBD1. DNA for the CDR3: TGTGCCAGCAGTTCCGCCGGGACAGGGAGAACTGAAGCTTTCTTT. This translates into CASSSAGTGRTEAFF.